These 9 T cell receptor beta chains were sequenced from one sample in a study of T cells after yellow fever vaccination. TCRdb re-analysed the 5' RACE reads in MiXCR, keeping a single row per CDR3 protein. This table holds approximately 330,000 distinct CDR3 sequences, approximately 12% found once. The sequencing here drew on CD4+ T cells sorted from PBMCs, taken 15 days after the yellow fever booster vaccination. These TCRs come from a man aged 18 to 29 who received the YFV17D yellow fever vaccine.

The CDR3 nucleotides are TGCAGTGCTGAGGGACTAGCGGCTAGCACAGATACGCAGTATTTT. This codes for CSAEGLAASTDTQYF. The chain joins TRBV20-1 to TRBJ2-3; 11 bases fit TRBD2. Trimming took 5 bases from V and 0 from J; bases not matched to a gene: 4. CDR1 and CDR2 from the germline V gene are DFQATT and SNEGSKA (reference sequence). This CDR3 contains 15 residues.

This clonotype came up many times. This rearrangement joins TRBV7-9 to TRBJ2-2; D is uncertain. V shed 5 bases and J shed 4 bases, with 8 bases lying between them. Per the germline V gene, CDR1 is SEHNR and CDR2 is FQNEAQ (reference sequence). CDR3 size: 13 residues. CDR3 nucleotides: TGTGCCAGCAGCCCACAAGTCACCGGGGAGCTGTTTTTT. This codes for CASSPQVTGELFF.

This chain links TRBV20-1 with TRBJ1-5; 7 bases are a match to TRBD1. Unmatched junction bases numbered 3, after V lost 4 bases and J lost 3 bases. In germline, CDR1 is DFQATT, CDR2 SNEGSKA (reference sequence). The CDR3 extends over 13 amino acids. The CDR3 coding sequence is TGCAGTGCTAAAGGGACAGACAATCAGCCCCAGCATTTT. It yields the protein CSAKGTDNQPQHF.

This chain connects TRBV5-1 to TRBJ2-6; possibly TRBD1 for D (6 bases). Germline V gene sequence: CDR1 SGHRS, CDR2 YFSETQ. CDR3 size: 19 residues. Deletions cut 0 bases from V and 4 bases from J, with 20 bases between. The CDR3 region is CASSLAMRRGVAGANVLTF. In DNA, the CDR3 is TGCGCCAGCAGCTTGGCCATGCGCAGGGGAGTCGCAGGGGCCAACGTCCTGACTTTC.

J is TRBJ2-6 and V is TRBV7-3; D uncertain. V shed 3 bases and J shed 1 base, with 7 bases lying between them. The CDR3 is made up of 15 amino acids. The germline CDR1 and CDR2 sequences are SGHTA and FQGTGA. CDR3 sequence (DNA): TGTGCCAGCAGCTTCGGGCTTTCTGGGGCCAACGTCCTGACTTTC. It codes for CASSFGLSGANVLTF.

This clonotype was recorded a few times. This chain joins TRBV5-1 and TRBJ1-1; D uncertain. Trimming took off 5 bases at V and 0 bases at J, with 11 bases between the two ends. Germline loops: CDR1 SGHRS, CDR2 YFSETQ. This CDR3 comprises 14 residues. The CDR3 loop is CASSPQPMNTEAFF. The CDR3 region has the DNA TGCGCCAGCAGTCCCCAGCCAATGAACACTGAAGCTTTCTTT. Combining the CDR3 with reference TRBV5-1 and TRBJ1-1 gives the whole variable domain KAGVTQTPRYLIKTRGQQVTLSCSPISGHRSVSWYQQTPGQGLQFLFEYFSETQRNKGNFPGRFSGRQFSNSRSEMNVSTLELGDSALYLCASSPQPMNTEAFFGQGTRLTVV.

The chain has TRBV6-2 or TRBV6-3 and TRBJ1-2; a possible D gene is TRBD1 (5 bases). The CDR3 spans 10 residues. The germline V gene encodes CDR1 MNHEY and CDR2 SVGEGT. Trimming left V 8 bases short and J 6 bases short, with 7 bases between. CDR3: CASGANGYTF. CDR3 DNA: TGTGCCAGCGGGGCTAATGGCTACACCTTC.

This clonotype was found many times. The CDR3 loop is CASSFAVGGWTEAFF. DNA of the CDR3: TGCGCCAGCAGCTTTGCGGTTGGGGGATGGACTGAAGCTTTCTTT. The chain carries TRBV5-1 and TRBJ1-1, with a weak D call TRBD1 (5 bases). Germline values: CDR1 SGHRS, CDR2 YFSETQ. CDR3 length equals 15 residues. Trimming took off 2 bases at V and 5 bases at J, with 16 bases between the two ends.

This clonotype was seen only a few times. Here the CDR3 reads CASSLTSSYEQYV. CDR3 sequence (DNA): TGTGCCAGCAGCTTGACTAGCTCCTACGAGCAGTACGTC. This sequence joins TRBV7-2 and TRBJ2-7, with a tentative D call TRBD2 (6 bases). The CDR3 runs 13 residues. V was clipped by 3 bases and J by 0 bases, with 6 bases between them. Germline V CDR1 and CDR2: SGHTA, FQGNSA.